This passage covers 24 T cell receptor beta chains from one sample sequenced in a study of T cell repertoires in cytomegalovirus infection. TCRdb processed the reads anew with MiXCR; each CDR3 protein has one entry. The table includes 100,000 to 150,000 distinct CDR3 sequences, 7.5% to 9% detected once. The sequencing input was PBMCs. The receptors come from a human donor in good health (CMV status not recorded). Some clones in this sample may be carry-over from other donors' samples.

CDR3 bases: TGTGCCAGCACTGGGTTGGGACAGAACTATGGCTACACCTTC. Protein product: CASTGLGQNYGYTF. J is TRBJ1-2 and V is TRBV5-4; 7 nucleotides agree with TRBD1. Per the germline V gene, CDR1 is SGHNT and CDR2 is YYREEE (reference sequence). The V and J ends lost 6 bases and 2 bases, in that order; junction bases with no gene match: 7. This CDR3 has 14 residues.

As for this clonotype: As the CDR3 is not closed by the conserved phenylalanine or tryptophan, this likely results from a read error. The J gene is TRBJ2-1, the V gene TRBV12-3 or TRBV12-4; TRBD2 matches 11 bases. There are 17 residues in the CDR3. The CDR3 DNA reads TGTGCCAGCAGTTTAGCGCAACTAGCGGGGGCCTACAAGGAGCAGTTCGAC. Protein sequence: CASSLAQLAGAYKEQFD.

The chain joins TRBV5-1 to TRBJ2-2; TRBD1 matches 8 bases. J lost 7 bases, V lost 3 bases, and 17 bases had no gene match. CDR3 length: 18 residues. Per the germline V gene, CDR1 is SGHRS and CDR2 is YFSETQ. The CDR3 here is CASSSSRFGQGLGGELFF. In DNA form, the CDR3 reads TGCGCCAGCAGCTCGTCCCGTTTTGGACAGGGCTTAGGCGGGGAGCTGTTTTTT.

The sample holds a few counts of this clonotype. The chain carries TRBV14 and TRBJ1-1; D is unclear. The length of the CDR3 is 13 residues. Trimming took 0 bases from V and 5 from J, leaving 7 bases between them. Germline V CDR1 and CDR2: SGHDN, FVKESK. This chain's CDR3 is CASSQDVETEAFF. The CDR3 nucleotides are TGTGCCAGCAGCCAAGATGTAGAAACTGAAGCTTTCTTT.

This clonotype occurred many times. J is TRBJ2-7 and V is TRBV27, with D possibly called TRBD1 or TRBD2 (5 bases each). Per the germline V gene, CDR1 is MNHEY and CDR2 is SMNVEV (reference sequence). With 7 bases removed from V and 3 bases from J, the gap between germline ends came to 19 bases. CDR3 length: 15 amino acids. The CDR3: CASMAGTVVFYEQYF. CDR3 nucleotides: TGTGCCAGCATGGCCGGGACGGTCGTGTTCTACGAGCAGTACTTC.

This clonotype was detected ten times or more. This CDR3 is CASSLLGEGTGELFF. CDR3 nucleotide sequence: TGCGCCAGCAGCCTGCTGGGGGAAGGCACCGGGGAGCTGTTTTTT. V and J are TRBV5-1 and TRBJ2-2; D may be TRBD1 or TRBD2 (5 bases each). With 4 bases removed from V and 4 bases from J, the gap between germline ends came to 14 bases. The CDR3 totals 15 residues. CDR1 is SGHRS, CDR2 YFSETQ, per germline.

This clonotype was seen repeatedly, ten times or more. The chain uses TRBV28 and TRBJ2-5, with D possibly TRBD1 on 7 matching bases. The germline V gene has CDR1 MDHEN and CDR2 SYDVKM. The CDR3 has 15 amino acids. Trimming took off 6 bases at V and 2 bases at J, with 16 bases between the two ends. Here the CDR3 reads CASSLAAGGQETQYF. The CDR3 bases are TGTGCCAGCAGCTTGGCCGCAGGGGGGCAAGAGACCCAGTACTTC. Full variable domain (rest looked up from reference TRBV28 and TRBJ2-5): DVKVTQSSRYLVKRTGEKVFLECVQDMDHENMFWYRQDPGLGLRLIYFSYDVKMKEKGDIPEGYSVSREKKERFSLILESASTNQTSMYLCASSLAAGGQETQYFGPGTRLLVL.

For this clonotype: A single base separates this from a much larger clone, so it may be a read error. CDR3 nucleotide sequence: TGTGCCAGCAGCCCCCGGCATGAGGGGAACACTGAAGCTTTCTTT. It encodes CASSPRHEGNTEAFF. The chain joins TRBV7-9 to TRBJ1-1; D is undetermined. V was cut by 5 bases and J by 1 base, with 14 bases left in between. In germline, CDR1 is SEHNR, CDR2 FQNEAQ (reference sequence). The CDR3 runs to 15 residues.

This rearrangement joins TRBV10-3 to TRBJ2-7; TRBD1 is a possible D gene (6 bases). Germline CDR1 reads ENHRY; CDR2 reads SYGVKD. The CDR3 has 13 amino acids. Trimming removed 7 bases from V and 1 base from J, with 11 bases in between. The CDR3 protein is CAIMGQSSYEQYF. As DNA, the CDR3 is TGTGCCATCATGGGACAATCTTCCTACGAGCAGTACTTC.

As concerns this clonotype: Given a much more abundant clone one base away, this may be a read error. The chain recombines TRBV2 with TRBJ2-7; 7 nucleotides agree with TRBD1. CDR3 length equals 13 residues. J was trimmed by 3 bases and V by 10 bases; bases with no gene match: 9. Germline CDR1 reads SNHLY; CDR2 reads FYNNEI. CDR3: CATTGQRGYEQYF. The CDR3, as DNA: TGTGCCACAACGGGACAGAGGGGCTACGAGCAGTACTTC.

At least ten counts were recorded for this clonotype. CDR3 protein: CASSYLDRDQPQHF. The CDR3 region has the DNA TGTGCCAGCAGCTACCTGGACAGGGATCAGCCCCAGCATTTT. The chain employs TRBV7-2 and TRBJ1-5, with 8 bases fitting TRBD1. Germline CDR1 reads SGHTA; CDR2 reads FQGNSA. The CDR3 extends over 14 amino acids. Trimming at V came to 4 bases and at J to 5 bases, leaving 4 bases not matched to a gene.

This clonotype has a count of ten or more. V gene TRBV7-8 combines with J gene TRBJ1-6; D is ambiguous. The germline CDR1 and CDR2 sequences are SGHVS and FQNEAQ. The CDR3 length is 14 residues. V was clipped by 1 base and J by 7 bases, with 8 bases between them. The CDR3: CASSLGPDNSPLHF. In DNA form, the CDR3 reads TGTGCCAGCAGCTTAGGACCTGACAATTCACCCCTCCACTTT.

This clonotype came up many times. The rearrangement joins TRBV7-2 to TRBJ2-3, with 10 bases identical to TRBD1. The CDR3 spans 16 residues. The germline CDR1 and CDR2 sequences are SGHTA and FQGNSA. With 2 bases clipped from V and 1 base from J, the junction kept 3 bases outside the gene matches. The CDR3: CASSLKGTGGTDTQYF. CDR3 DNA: TGTGCCAGCAGCTTAAAAGGGACAGGGGGCACAGATACGCAGTATTTT.

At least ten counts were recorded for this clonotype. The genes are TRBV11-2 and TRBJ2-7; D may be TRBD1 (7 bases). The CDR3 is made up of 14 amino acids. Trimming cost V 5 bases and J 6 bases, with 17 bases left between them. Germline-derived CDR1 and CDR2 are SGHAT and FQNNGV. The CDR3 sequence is CASSQGGSSREQYF. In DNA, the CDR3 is TGTGCCAGCAGCCAGGGGGGTTCCTCGCGCGAGCAGTACTTC.

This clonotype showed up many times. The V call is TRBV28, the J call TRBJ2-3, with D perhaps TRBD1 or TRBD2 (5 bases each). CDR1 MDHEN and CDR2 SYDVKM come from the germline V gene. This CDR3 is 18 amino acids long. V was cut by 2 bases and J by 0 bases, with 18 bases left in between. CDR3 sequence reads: CASSLITLGVASTDTQYF. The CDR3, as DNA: TGTGCCAGCAGTTTAATTACCCTGGGGGTGGCTAGCACAGATACGCAGTATTTT.

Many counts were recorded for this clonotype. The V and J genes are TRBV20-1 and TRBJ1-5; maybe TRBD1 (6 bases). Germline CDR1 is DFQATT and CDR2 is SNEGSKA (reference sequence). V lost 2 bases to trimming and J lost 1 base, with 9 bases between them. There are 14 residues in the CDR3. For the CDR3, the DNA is TGCAGTGCTAGACAGGGGTCGAGCAATCAGCCCCAGCATTTT. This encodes CSARQGSSNQPQHF.

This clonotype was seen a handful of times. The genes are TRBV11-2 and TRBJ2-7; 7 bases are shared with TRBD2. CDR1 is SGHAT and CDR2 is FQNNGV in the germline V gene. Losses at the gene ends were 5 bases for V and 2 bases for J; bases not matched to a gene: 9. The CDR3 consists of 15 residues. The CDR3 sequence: CASSPMGRETYEQYF. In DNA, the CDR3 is TGTGCCAGCAGCCCCATGGGGCGGGAGACCTACGAGCAGTACTTC.

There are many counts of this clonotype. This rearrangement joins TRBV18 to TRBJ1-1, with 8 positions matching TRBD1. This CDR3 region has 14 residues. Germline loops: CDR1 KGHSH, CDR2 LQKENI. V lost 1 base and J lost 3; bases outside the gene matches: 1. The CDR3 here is CASSPLQGDTEAFF. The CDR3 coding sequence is TGTGCCAGCTCACCACTACAGGGGGACACTGAAGCTTTCTTT.

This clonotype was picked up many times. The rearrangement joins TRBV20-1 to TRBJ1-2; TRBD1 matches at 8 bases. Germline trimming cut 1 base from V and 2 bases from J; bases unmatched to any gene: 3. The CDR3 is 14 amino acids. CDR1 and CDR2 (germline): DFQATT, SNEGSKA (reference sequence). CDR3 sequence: CSARGTGRNYGYTF. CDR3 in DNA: TGCAGTGCTAGAGGGACAGGGAGAAACTATGGCTACACCTTC.

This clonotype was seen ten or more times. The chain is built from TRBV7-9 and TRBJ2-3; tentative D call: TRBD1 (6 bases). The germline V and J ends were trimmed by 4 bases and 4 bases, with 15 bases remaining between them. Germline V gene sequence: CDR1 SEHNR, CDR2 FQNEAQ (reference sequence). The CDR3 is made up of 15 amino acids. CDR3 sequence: CASSSRLTGSDTQYF. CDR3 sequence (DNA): TGTGCCAGCAGCTCTAGACTCACAGGGTCAGATACGCAGTATTTT.

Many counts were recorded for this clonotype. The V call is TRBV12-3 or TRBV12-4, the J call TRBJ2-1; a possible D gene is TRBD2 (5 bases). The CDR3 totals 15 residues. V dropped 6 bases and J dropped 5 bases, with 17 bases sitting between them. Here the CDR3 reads CASRDDLPRDNEQFF. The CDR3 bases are TGTGCCAGCAGGGACGATTTGCCGCGGGACAATGAGCAGTTCTTC.

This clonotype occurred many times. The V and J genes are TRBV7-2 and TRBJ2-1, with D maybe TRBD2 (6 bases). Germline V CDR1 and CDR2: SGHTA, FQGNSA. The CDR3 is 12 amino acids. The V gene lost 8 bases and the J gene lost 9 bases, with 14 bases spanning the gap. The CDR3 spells CASGGIAVEQFF. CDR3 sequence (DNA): TGTGCCAGCGGAGGAATAGCGGTTGAGCAGTTCTTC.

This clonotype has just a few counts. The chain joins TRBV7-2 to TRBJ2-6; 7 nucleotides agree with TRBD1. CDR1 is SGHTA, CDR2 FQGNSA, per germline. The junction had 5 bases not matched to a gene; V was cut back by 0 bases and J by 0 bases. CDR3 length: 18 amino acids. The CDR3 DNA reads TGTGCCAGCAGCTTAGCCTCGACAGGGAGCTCTGGGGCCAACGTCCTGACTTTC. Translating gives CASSLASTGSSGANVLTF.

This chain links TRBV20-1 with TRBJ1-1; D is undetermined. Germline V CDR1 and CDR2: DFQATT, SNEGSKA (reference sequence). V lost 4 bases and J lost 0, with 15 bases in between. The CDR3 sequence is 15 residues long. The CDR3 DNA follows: TGCAGTGCTAAGGTGATGGGAACAATGAACACTGAAGCTTTCTTT. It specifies CSAKVMGTMNTEAFF.